These 31 T cell receptor beta chains share one sample of origin, sequenced in a study of CD8+ T cells in alopecia areata. Investigators isolated RNA and reverse transcribed it into cDNA to act as the sequencing template. Here immunoSEQ multiplex PCR was the method, and the copy in TCRdb shows in-frame clones only, minus some. The sample yields 100,000 to 140,000 clones, 84% seen once. Regarding treatment: oral pan-JAK inhibitor, 5-10 mg twice daily. Specimen: CD8+ T cells sorted from blood, collected at week 24, from a patient treated with tofacitinib. The receptors originated from a human donor with alopecia areata.

The chain carries TRBV7-9 and TRBJ2-1; maybe TRBD2 (5 bases). CDR1 is SEHNR, CDR2 FQNEAQ, per germline (reference sequence). V dropped 5 bases and J dropped 10 bases, with 12 bases sitting between them. This CDR3 is built from 12 residues. CDR3 nucleotide sequence: TGTGCCAGCAGCGTTAAAGCGGTAGAGCAGTTCTTC. Translation: CASSVKAVEQFF.

The J gene is TRBJ1-1, the V gene TRBV2; 9 bases map to TRBD1. The CDR3 spans 14 residues. The V gene end was trimmed by 6 bases and the J gene end by 5 bases; junction bases not matched to a gene: 7. Per germline, CDR1 SNHLY and CDR2 FYNNEI. The CDR3 DNA sequence: TGTGCCAGCAGCACGACAGGGGGTGGGACTGAAGCTTTCTTT. It translates to CASSTTGGGTEAFF.

The chain is built from TRBV10-2 and TRBJ2-7; the D gene is possibly TRBD1 (6 bases). The CDR3 has 13 residues. V lost 4 bases, J lost 5 bases, and 12 bases lay in between. CDR1 WSHSY and CDR2 SAAADI come from the germline V gene. The CDR3 region is CASSAWTVDEQYF. As DNA, the CDR3 is TGCGCCAGCAGTGCTTGGACAGTTGACGAGCAGTACTTC.

This sequence joins TRBV7-2 and TRBJ1-1, with D tentatively TRBD1 (6 bases). The CDR3 spans 14 residues. Trimming removed 5 bases from V and 4 bases from J, with 14 bases in between. Germline V lookup: CDR1 SGHTA, CDR2 FQGNSA. The CDR3 is CASSRGRGGTEAFF. The CDR3 DNA is TGTGCCAGCAGCCGGGGCAGGGGCGGCACTGAAGCTTTCTTT.

The rearrangement links TRBV30 to TRBJ2-5, with TRBD2 as a possible D gene (6 bases). Trimming cost V 5 bases and J 2 bases, with 27 bases left between them. The CDR3 length is 18 residues. CDR1 and CDR2 (germline): GTSNPN, SVGIG (reference sequence). CDR3 protein: CAWVDNLGGIENQETQYF. The CDR3 DNA follows: TGTGCCTGGGTGGACAACCTGGGGGGTATAGAAAATCAAGAGACCCAGTACTTC.

The rearrangement links TRBV4-3 to TRBJ2-7; D is ambiguous. Trimming removed 3 bases at V and 1 base at J, with 13 bases between. The CDR3 is 15 amino acids. The germline gives CDR1 LGHNA, CDR2 YSLEER. In nucleotides, the CDR3 is TGCGCCAGCAGCCAGGAAAGGATGGGATCCTACGAGCAGTACTTC. This sequence encodes CASSQERMGSYEQYF.

This clone was found once. This chain links TRBV4-2 with TRBJ1-1; D gene uncertain. Germline V gene lookup returns CDR1 LGHNA and CDR2 YNFKEQ. The CDR3 spans 11 residues. V was clipped by 8 bases and J by 3 bases, with 7 bases between them. The CDR3 region is CASDSDTEAFF. The DNA of the CDR3 is TGTGCCAGCGATTCCGACACTGAAGCTTTCTTT.

The V call is TRBV5-1, the J call TRBJ1-1; 7 nucleotides align to TRBD1. J lost 7 bases, V lost 4 bases, and 19 bases had no gene match. The germline V gene encodes CDR1 SGHRS and CDR2 YFSETQ. The length of the CDR3 is 17 residues. The CDR3 DNA reads TGCGCCAGCAGCCCGTCAGGGGGAGGATCGGGGAAGAATGAAGCTTTCTTT. It is translated as CASSPSGGGSGKNEAFF.

V gene TRBV19 combines with J gene TRBJ1-1; no clear D gene. Trimming took off 8 bases at V and 1 base at J, with 8 bases between the two ends. Per the germline V gene, CDR1 is LNHDA and CDR2 is SQIVND (reference sequence). This CDR3 comprises 12 residues. The CDR3 DNA follows: TGTGCCAGTTCTAGGAGGAACACTGAAGCTTTCTTT. The encoded protein is CASSRRNTEAFF.

The gene calls are TRBV5-1 and TRBJ2-5, with 14 bases matching TRBD2. V lost 3 bases and J lost 4; bases outside the gene matches: 5. From germline, CDR1 is SGHRS and CDR2 YFSETQ. This CDR3 is built from 16 residues. The CDR3 loop is CASSSRLAGGPETQYF. The CDR3 DNA follows: TGCGCCAGCAGCTCGCGACTAGCGGGGGGGCCAGAGACCCAGTACTTC.

This clone was recorded a few times. The chain employs TRBV7-9 and TRBJ2-5; TRBD1 is a possible D gene (6 bases). Germline V gene sequence: CDR1 SEHNR, CDR2 FQNEAQ (reference sequence). V was shortened by 3 bases and J by 1 base, with 15 bases between the two germline ends. The CDR3 runs 16 residues. The CDR3 loop reads CASSFPTRQAQETQYF. The CDR3 nucleotides read TGTGCCAGCAGCTTCCCCACGAGACAGGCCCAAGAGACCCAGTACTTC.

The chain links TRBV15 to TRBJ2-1, with TRBD1 matching over 9 bases. Trimming took 1 base from V and 9 from J; bases not matched to a gene: 7. CDR3 size: 15 residues. Per germline, CDR1 LNHNV and CDR2 YYDKDF (reference sequence). The CDR3 here is CATSRAGQGIGEQFF. The CDR3 nucleotides are TGTGCCACCAGCAGAGCGGGACAGGGTATAGGTGAGCAGTTCTTC.

The chain has TRBV7-9 and TRBJ2-1; tentatively, D is TRBD2 (6 bases). V gave up 8 bases and J gave up 9 bases, with 14 bases separating them. This CDR3 is built from 12 residues. Germline lookup yields CDR1 SEHNR and CDR2 FQNEAQ (reference sequence). CDR3 residues: CASFRGEVEQFF. The CDR3 region has the DNA TGTGCCAGCTTCCGAGGGGAGGTTGAGCAGTTCTTC.

V is TRBV4-2 and J is TRBJ1-1; D is ambiguous. The CDR3 length is 14 residues. Germline lookup yields CDR1 LGHNA and CDR2 YNFKEQ. Trimming took off 1 base at V and 11 bases at J, with 17 bases between the two ends. The CDR3: CASSQATVVLGAFF. The CDR3 region has the DNA TGTGCCAGCAGCCAAGCGACGGTGGTGTTGGGGGCTTTCTTT.

This clone appeared a few times. V is TRBV6-5 and J is TRBJ2-1; TRBD1 matches 7 bases. J was trimmed by 7 bases and V by 0 bases; bases with no gene match: 9. The CDR3 has 16 residues. The germline V gene encodes CDR1 MNHEY and CDR2 SVGAGI. The CDR3 loop is CASSYSPTGKRNEQFF. In DNA, the CDR3 is TGTGCCAGCAGTTACTCGCCGACAGGGAAAAGGAATGAGCAGTTCTTC.

The chain joins TRBV18 to TRBJ1-3, with D hard to call. From germline, CDR1 is KGHSH and CDR2 LQKENI. The CDR3 runs to 13 residues. V shed 0 bases and J shed 3 bases, with 3 bases lying between them. CDR3 sequence reads: CASSPPGGNTIYF. The CDR3 DNA follows: TGTGCCAGCTCACCACCGGGTGGAAACACCATATATTTT.

This chain uses TRBV13 with TRBJ2-7; D is unclear. Trimming took 5 bases from V and 5 from J, leaving 13 bases between them. Per the germline V gene, CDR1 is PRHDT and CDR2 is FYEKMQ (reference sequence). CDR3 size: 13 residues. The DNA for the CDR3 is TGTGCCAGCAGCCCAACCTGGGGTCACGAGCAGTACTTC. Protein sequence: CASSPTWGHEQYF.

V usage is TRBV4-1 and J usage is TRBJ2-3, with TRBD2 matching over 8 bases. This CDR3 region has 17 residues. J was trimmed by 3 bases and V by 0 bases; bases with no gene match: 8. CDR1 MGHRA and CDR2 YSYEKL come from the germline V gene. CDR3 coding DNA: TGCGCCAGCAGCCAAGATCCTCGGGGGGGCCGGACAGATACGCAGTATTTT. Translated, it gives CASSQDPRGGRTDTQYF.

V is TRBV11-2 and J is TRBJ2-7, with 10 positions matching TRBD2. CDR1 is SGHAT, CDR2 FQNNGV, per germline. This CDR3 region has 18 residues. V was pared by 3 bases and J by 0 bases, with 11 bases of the junction left unmatched. CDR3 DNA: TGTGCCAGCAGCTTCGGCTGGCTAGCGGGGGACCGCTCCTACGAGCAGTACTTC. It translates to CASSFGWLAGDRSYEQYF. The full variable domain, its missing parts supplied by reference TRBV11-2 and TRBJ2-7, is EAGVAQSPRYKIIEKRQSVAFWCNPISGHATLYWYQQILGQGPKLLIQFQNNGVVDDSQLPKDRFSAERLKGVDSTLKIQPAKLEDSAVYLCASSFGWLAGDRSYEQYFGPGTRLTVT.

The J gene is TRBJ1-1, the V gene TRBV11-2, with D possibly being TRBD1 (5 bases). Germline CDR1 reads SGHAT; CDR2 reads FQNNGV. CDR3 length: 15 amino acids. The V end lost 4 bases, the J end lost 2 bases, and 14 bases lay between the germline ends. The CDR3 DNA follows: TGTGCCAGCAGCTCGGCGGGGGTTCTTAACACTGAAGCTTTCTTT. It translates to CASSSAGVLNTEAFF.

The genes are TRBV5-6 and TRBJ2-5; TRBD2 agrees at 7 bases. This CDR3 has 15 amino acids. V lost 3 bases to trimming and J lost 2 bases; unmatched junction nucleotides: 7. The germline CDR1 and CDR2 sequences are SGHDT and YYEEEE. CDR3 region: CASSWKDGGQETQYF. CDR3 sequence (DNA): TGTGCCAGCAGCTGGAAAGACGGGGGGCAAGAGACCCAGTACTTC.

This sequence joins TRBV10-3 and TRBJ2-7; tentatively, D is TRBD1 (6 bases). Germline CDR1 and CDR2: ENHRY and SYGVKD. Trimming stripped 4 bases from V and 1 base from J, with 14 bases between. This CDR3 is built from 15 residues. CDR3 bases: TGTGCCATCAGTGCAGGGGAGAGGGTTTCCTACGAGCAGTACTTC. Protein product: CAISAGERVSYEQYF.

This clone was found a few times. The chain links TRBV4-3 to TRBJ1-5; maybe TRBD1 (5 bases). The CDR3 is made up of 15 amino acids. V lost 0 bases and J lost 2, with 8 bases in between. Germline-derived CDR1 and CDR2 are LGHNA and YSLEER. The CDR3 nucleotides read TGCGCCAGCAGCCAAGAGCAGGGCGGCAATCAGCCCCAGCATTTT. It yields the protein CASSQEQGGNQPQHF.

This clone was seen a few times. The chain joins TRBV4-3 to TRBJ2-5; D gene uncertain. CDR3 length: 14 residues. The germline gives CDR1 LGHNA, CDR2 YSLEER. Trimming removed 1 base at V and 2 bases at J, with 8 bases between. The CDR3: CASSQVSPQETQYF. The DNA of the CDR3 is TGCGCCAGCAGCCAAGTTAGTCCACAAGAGACCCAGTACTTC.

The chain is built from TRBV19 and TRBJ2-1; D possibly corresponds to TRBD2 (5 bases). V lost 6 bases to trimming and J lost 9 bases, with 12 bases between them. This CDR3 region has 12 residues. Germline V gene sequence: CDR1 LNHDA, CDR2 SQIVND (reference sequence). The CDR3 reads CASRSLEGEQFF. The DNA for the CDR3 is TGTGCCAGTAGGAGCCTCGAGGGTGAGCAGTTCTTC.

The chain employs TRBV6-6 and TRBJ2-3; maybe TRBD2 (5 bases). This CDR3 is 15 amino acids long. V lost 6 bases to trimming and J lost 2 bases, with 15 bases between them. Germline V lookup: CDR1 MNHNY, CDR2 SVGAGI (reference sequence). CDR3 nucleotides: TGTGCCAGCAGCCCCGGGGTCCCTCACACAGATACGCAGTATTTT. The encoded protein is CASSPGVPHTDTQYF.

The chain couples TRBV5-1 to TRBJ2-1; D is undetermined. The length of the CDR3 is 13 residues. With 4 bases removed from V and 3 bases from J, the gap between germline ends came to 8 bases. Looked up from germline, CDR1 is SGHRS and CDR2 is YFSETQ. The CDR3 loop is CASSPYSYNEQFF. In DNA, the CDR3 is TGCGCCAGCAGCCCATACAGCTACAATGAGCAGTTCTTC.

The V and J genes are TRBV28 and TRBJ2-5, with D tentatively TRBD2 (5 bases). Germline loops: CDR1 MDHEN, CDR2 SYDVKM. The CDR3 is 16 amino acids. Trimming took off 7 bases at V and 2 bases at J, with 20 bases between the two ends. DNA of the CDR3: TGTGCCAGCACTCCCTTTCCGGGGAAGAATCAAGAGACCCAGTACTTC. Its protein is CASTPFPGKNQETQYF. The full variable domain, its missing parts supplied by reference TRBV28 and TRBJ2-5, is DVKVTQSSRYLVKRTGEKVFLECVQDMDHENMFWYRQDPGLGLRLIYFSYDVKMKEKGDIPEGYSVSREKKERFSLILESASTNQTSMYLCASTPFPGKNQETQYFGPGTRLLVL.

The chain carries TRBV27 and TRBJ1-2; 7 nucleotides align to TRBD1. CDR1 MNHEY and CDR2 SMNVEV come from the germline V gene (reference sequence). V lost 10 bases to trimming and J lost 3 bases; unmatched junction nucleotides: 5. The CDR3 consists of 12 residues. DNA for the CDR3: TGTGCCACTCAGGGGGGTGACTATGGCTACACCTTC. This sequence encodes CATQGGDYGYTF.

The rearrangement joins TRBV27 to TRBJ2-5; a weak D match, TRBD2 (6 bases). Germline V gene lookup returns CDR1 MNHEY and CDR2 SMNVEV (reference sequence). The CDR3 has 17 residues. V dropped 2 bases and J dropped 0 bases, with 16 bases sitting between them. CDR3 in amino acids: CASSLRPGLLYQETQYF. In DNA, the CDR3 is TGTGCCAGCAGTTTACGACCGGGACTGCTGTACCAAGAGACCCAGTACTTC.

This clone was picked up one time. The chain has TRBV7-9 and TRBJ2-7; TRBD1 might be the D (6 bases). The V end lost 1 base, the J end lost 0 bases, and 13 bases lay between the germline ends. Germline assignment: CDR1 SEHNR and CDR2 FQNEAQ (reference sequence). The CDR3 contains 16 residues. Here the CDR3 reads CASSLGGRGTSYEQYF. DNA of the CDR3: TGTGCCAGCAGCTTAGGTGGCAGGGGAACCTCCTACGAGCAGTACTTC.